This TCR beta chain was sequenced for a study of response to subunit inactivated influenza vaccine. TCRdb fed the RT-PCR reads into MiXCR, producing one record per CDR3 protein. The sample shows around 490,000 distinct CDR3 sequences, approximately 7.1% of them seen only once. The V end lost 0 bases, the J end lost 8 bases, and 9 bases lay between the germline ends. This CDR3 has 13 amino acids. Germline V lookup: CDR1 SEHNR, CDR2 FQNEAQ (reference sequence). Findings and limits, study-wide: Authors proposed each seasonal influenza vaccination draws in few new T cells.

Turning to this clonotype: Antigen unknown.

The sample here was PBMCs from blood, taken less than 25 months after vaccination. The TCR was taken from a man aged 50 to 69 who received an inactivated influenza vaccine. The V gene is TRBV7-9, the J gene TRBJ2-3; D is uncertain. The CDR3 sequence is CASSLAVGFTQYF. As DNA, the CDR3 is TGTGCCAGCAGCTTAGCGGTGGGGTTTACGCAGTATTTT. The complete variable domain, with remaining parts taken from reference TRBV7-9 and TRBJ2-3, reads DTGVSQNPRHKITKRGQNVTFRCDPISEHNRLYWYRQTLGQGPEFLTYFQNEAQLEKSRLLSDRFSAERPKGSFSTLEIQRTEQGDSAMYLCASSLAVGFTQYFGPGTRLTVL.